This T cell receptor (beta chain) was found in a study of regulatory T cells in long-lasting Graves disease. General study findings and limits: TCR diversity in persistent Graves' patients was below that of newly diagnosed ones.

TCR beta libraries were built with iRepertoire HTBI primers and Arm-PCR of CDR3 regions. A single record per CDR3 protein comes from TCRdb applying MiXCR to the multiplex PCR reads. The sample lists approximately 400,000 distinct CDR3 sequences; about 25% were seen once. Regarding time point: persistent/refractory GD, antithyroid drugs over 5 years with positive TRAb. Extracted RNA from PBMCs served as the source of the TCR library. This clonotype was found many times. Its antigen is not identified. The TCR was taken from a female donor with Graves disease. This sample comprised peripheral blood mononuclear cells (PBMCs), obtained when the disease was refractory, from a patient treated with antithyroid drugs.

CDR3 nucleotide sequence: TGTGCCAGCAGCTCGCACGCCTACGAGCAGTACTTC. It yields the protein CASSSHAYEQYF. The V call is TRBV11-2, the J call TRBJ2-7, with D unclear. The CDR3 has 12 amino acids. Germline CDR1 and CDR2: SGHAT and FQNNGV. V dropped 4 bases and J dropped 2 bases, with 6 bases sitting between them.